A selection of T cell receptor beta chains follows, all from one sample in a study of long-term antiretroviral therapy in people with HIV. Profiled with immunoSEQ multiplex PCR; TCRdb holds only in-frame clones, not every one. The repertoire holds some 18,000 clones, with approximately 79% as singletons. Sequencing was performed on unsorted PBMCs, taken at the start of antiretroviral therapy, before treatment. The receptors stem from a man in his late teens or twenties with HIV. CDR3s include the opening cysteine and the closing phenylalanine or tryptophan. A D gene is named only where the DNA matches it firmly. Clone sizes are given selectively: once, few, many, or a class where the clone is expanded.

d_call,j_call,clone_size,v_call,cdr3_nt,cdr3_aa
TRBD2,TRBJ2-3,-,TRBV28,TGTGCCAGCAGTTTACAGCGGGAGGGATGGGATACGCAGTATTTT,CASSLQREGWDTQYF
TRBD1,TRBJ2-7,-,TRBV6-1,TGTGCCAGCAGTGAACACGGGGCAGGGACAGGGTACGAGCAGTACTTC,CASSEHGAGTGYEQYF
-,TRBJ2-7,few,TRBV5-1,TGCGCCAGCAGTTTTTCACAGTACGAGCAGTACTTC,CASSFSQYEQYF
TRBD2,TRBJ2-3,-,TRBV9,TGTGCCAGCAGTCAAAGGGCGGGGAGGGGTGGCACAGATACGCAGTATTTT,CASSQRAGRGGTDTQYF
TRBD1,TRBJ1-1,-,TRBV4-3,TGCGCCATGACAGGGCCCAACACTGAAGCTTTCTTT,CAMTGPNTEAFF
TRBD2,TRBJ2-1,-,TRBV5-1,TGCGCCAGCAGCGCGGGACTAGCGGGGGACAATGAGCAGTTCTTC,CASSAGLAGDNEQFF
-,TRBJ2-7,-,TRBV7-7,TGTGCTAGCAGCTTAGCCTTTGGGGAGAACTACGAGCAGTACTTC,CASSLAFGENYEQYF
-,TRBJ2-2,-,TRBV7-9,TGTGCCAGCAGCACCGGGGAGCTGTTTTTT,CASSTGELFF
-,TRBJ2-7,-,TRBV9,TGTGCCAGCAGCGTTAAAGACAGATCCTACGAGCAGTACTTC,CASSVKDRSYEQYF
TRBD1,TRBJ1-2,-,TRBV18,TGTGCCAGCTCACCACACCGGGACAGAGACTACACCTTC,CASSPHRDRDYTF
-,TRBJ2-7,-,TRBV11-1,TGTGCCAGCAGCTTATACTCGGGGGCCTACGAGCAGTACTTC,CASSLYSGAYEQYF
-,TRBJ2-1,-,TRBV11-2,TGTGCCAGCAGCTTAAGCCTAGCCAATGAGCAGTTCTTC,CASSLSLANEQFF
-,TRBJ2-2,-,TRBV9,TGTGCCAGCAGCGTAGGGCAGCTAGACACCGGGGAGCTGTTTTTT,CASSVGQLDTGELFF
-,TRBJ2-7,-,TRBV27,TGTGCCAGCAGTTTCACCAGTGCTGGGGAGCAGTACTTC,CASSFTSAGEQYF
-,TRBJ2-1,-,TRBV10-3,TGTGCCATCAGCGACGGGACCTACCGTAGCTACAATGAGCAGTTCTTC,CAISDGTYRSYNEQFF
-,TRBJ2-3,-,TRBV7-8,TGTGCCAGCAGCTTAGTTCGGACCAGCACAGATACGCAGTATTTT,CASSLVRTSTDTQYF
TRBD2,TRBJ2-2,-,TRBV4-3,TGCGCCAGCAGCCAAGCATTTACTAGCGGCGGGGAGCTGTTTTTT,CASSQAFTSGGELFF
TRBD2,TRBJ2-1,-,TRBV27,TGTGCCAGCAGTTCAACTCCGGGACTAGCGGGGCCCTTCGGCAATGAGCAGTTCTTC,CASSSTPGLAGPFGNEQFF
-,TRBJ2-7,medium-sized,TRBV7-2,TGTGCCAGCGGACACGGGGGCTACGAGCAGTACTTC,CASGHGGYEQYF
-,TRBJ2-2,medium-sized,TRBV4-3,TGCGCCAGCACTCCCTTTTACCGGGACACCGGGGAGCTGTTTTTT,CASTPFYRDTGELFF
-,TRBJ2-7,once,TRBV19,TGTGCCAGTAGTGGAGGGGGCTCCGAGCAGTACTTC,CASSGGGSEQYF
-,TRBJ2-7,-,TRBV2,TGTGCCAGCAGCCAAGCCGAAGAGCAGTACTTC,CASSQAEEQYF
-,TRBJ2-1,-,TRBV9,TGTGCCAGCAGCGTAGGAAGTAATGAGCAGTTCTTC,CASSVGSNEQFF
TRBD2,TRBJ2-1,-,TRBV18,TGTGCCAGCTCACCAATCGTCGCGGGAGGGAGGAATGAGCAGTTCTTC,CASSPIVAGGRNEQFF
TRBD1,TRBJ1-2,-,TRBV19,TGTGCCAGTAGACCGGGACAGGGCAATATCGGGTATGGCTACACCTTC,CASRPGQGNIGYGYTF
TRBD2,TRBJ2-3,once,TRBV18,TGTGCCAGCTCACCACCCGCCTCTAGCGGGAGGAGGGCAGATACGCAGTATTTT,CASSPPASSGRRADTQYF
-,TRBJ2-5,once,TRBV2,TGTGCCAGCAGACAAGAGACCCAGTACTTC,CASRQETQYF
-,TRBJ2-1,-,TRBV7-9,TGTGCCAGCAGCTTAGCCCTTGTACAGGGAATCCCCTACAATGAGCAGTTCTTC,CASSLALVQGIPYNEQFF
-,TRBJ1-1,few,TRBV7-6,TGTGCCAGCAGCAAGACGCTTCGCGCTGAAGCTTTCTTT,CASSKTLRAEAFF
TRBD1,TRBJ1-2,-,TRBV29-1,TGCAGCGTCCAGGGGGGGGGAGGGGGCTATGGCTACACCTTC,CSVQGGGGGYGYTF
-,TRBJ2-1,-,TRBV4-1,TGCGCCAGCAGACCGGAGCTTTACAATGAGCAGTTCTTC,CASRPELYNEQFF
-,TRBJ2-7,-,TRBV28,TGTGCCAGCAGTTTTTTTTGGAGGGGGGATAACGAGCAGTACTTC,CASSFFWRGDNEQYF
-,TRBJ2-3,-,TRBV19,TGTGCCAGTAGTATGAAAGGGAGTTCAGATACGCAGTATTTT,CASSMKGSSDTQYF
-,TRBJ2-7,-,TRBV6-6,TGTGCCAGCTCTTTGAGGAGGTGGTCCTACGAGCAGTACTTC,CASSLRRWSYEQYF
TRBD1,TRBJ1-2,-,TRBV18,TGTGCCAGCTCACTCACCCCCGGGACAGGGGCCGATGGCAGCTATGGCTACACCTTC,CASSLTPGTGADGSYGYTF
TRBD1,TRBJ2-1,-,TRBV14,TGTGCCAGCAGCATCGGGACAGGGGGCCAAAATGAGCAGTTCTTC,CASSIGTGGQNEQFF
TRBD2,TRBJ2-7,few,TRBV28,TGTGCCAGCAGTCCACGACTGGCGACTAGCGGGAGGGCCCACTACGAGCAGTACTTC,CASSPRLATSGRAHYEQYF
TRBD1,TRBJ2-5,few,TRBV7-8,TGTGCCAGCAGCTGGGGAGGGACAGGGGATTACCAAGAGACCCAGTACTTC,CASSWGGTGDYQETQYF
-,TRBJ2-7,-,TRBV20-1,TGCAGTGCTAGGGGGGCCAACGAGCAGTACTTC,CSARGANEQYF
TRBD2,TRBJ2-7,-,TRBV5-6,TGTGCCAGCAGCACAAGACTAGCGGGAGTATACGCCTACGAGCAGTACTTC,CASSTRLAGVYAYEQYF
-,TRBJ2-7,-,TRBV30,TGTGCCTGGAGTGTCACCTACGAGCAGTACTTC,CAWSVTYEQYF
-,TRBJ1-3,-,TRBV5-4,TGTGCCAGCAGCCCAGGCAGGGGCTCTGGAAACACCATATATTTT,CASSPGRGSGNTIYF
TRBD1,TRBJ2-7,-,TRBV7-2,TGTGCCAGCAGCCCGGGACAGGGTCCCTACGAGCAGTACTTC,CASSPGQGPYEQYF
-,TRBJ2-7,few,TRBV7-2,TGTGCCAGCAGCACGGGACATGGAACCTACGAGCAGTACTTC,CASSTGHGTYEQYF
-,TRBJ1-2,-,TRBV9,TGTGCCAGCAGGGCTAAGACAGGAGGCTATGGCTACACCTTC,CASRAKTGGYGYTF
-,TRBJ2-1,-,TRBV28,TGTGCCAGCAGTAGGTGGGAGGAGCAGTTCTTC,CASSRWEEQFF
-,TRBJ2-7,-,TRBV2,TGTGCCAGCAGTCGGGACACGGCCTACGAGCAGTACTTC,CASSRDTAYEQYF
TRBD2,TRBJ2-7,once,TRBV10-2,TGCGCCAGCAGCGACACTAGCGGGAGTTCCGAGCAGTACTTC,CASSDTSGSSEQYF
TRBD2,TRBJ2-3,once,TRBV7-9,TGTGCCAGCAGCTTGGGACTACATACGCAGTATTTT,CASSLGLHTQYF
TRBD2,TRBJ2-3,once,TRBV28,TGTGCCAGCAGTTTACCTAGGACTAGCGGCCCCAGTTGGACGCAGTATTTT,CASSLPRTSGPSWTQYF
-,TRBJ1-5,-,TRBV19,TGTGCCAGTAGTGAGGGGGGTTATAGCAATCAGCCCCAGCATTTT,CASSEGGYSNQPQHF
-,TRBJ1-1,-,TRBV4-1,TGCGCCAGCAGCCAAGATCCGGCCGACACGGGGACTGAAGCTTTCTTT,CASSQDPADTGTEAFF
-,TRBJ2-1,few,TRBV2,TGTGCCAGCGTCAGCGGCAGCTCCTACAATGAGCAGTTCTTC,CASVSGSSYNEQFF
-,TRBJ2-7,-,TRBV27,TGTGCCAGCAGTTTATCCGGGAGCTCCTACGAGCAGTACTTC,CASSLSGSSYEQYF